This entry concerns a single TCR beta chain. Its antigen target is currently unknown. Base qualities are not at hand, and no much larger clone is one base apart. This entry belongs to a study of technical replicates of blood from four donors (dated by TCRdb to 2017 to 2019). The library was built by means of the immunoSEQ multiplex PCR assay. Held by TCRdb, this immuneACCESS table contains in-frame sequences only and omits some clones. Under half of the omission traces to an unresolved V gene where checked; the cause of the rest is unknown. This sample gives roughly 15,000 clones in total; approximately 84% of them show up just once. The ten largest clones take up about a tenth of the sample. The origin of this receptor is a human donor in good health. Sample: PBMCs.

The bases are TGTGCCAGCAGTTTAAACGTCGGGGGGGTTGGGGAGCAGTTCTTC. Its coded protein is CASSLNVGGVGEQFF. This sequence uses TRBV28 and TRBJ2-1, with TRBD2 matching 8 junction bases. CDR1 and CDR2 were assigned from the germline V gene as MDHEN and SYDVKM. Germline trimming amounts to 2 bases on V and 10 bases on J, with 10 as the count of junction bases outside the gene matches. The CDR3, cysteine through phenylalanine, is 15 amino acids long. Solely the CDR3 DNA is kept, with 45 bases framed from the first base.